These 21 T cell receptor beta chains share one sample of origin, sequenced in a study of T cells in Graves' hyperthyroidism and ophthalmopathy. RNA transcripts provided the source from which TCR beta CDR3 regions were amplified. HTBI primers were the set used in a first-round RT-PCR of the TCR CDR3. TCRdb recomputed calls from the multiplex PCR reads with MiXCR, one row per CDR3 protein. The sample has under 400,000 distinct CDR3 sequences, 15% to 19% seen once; the top ten hold around a quarter. Material: blood. The source is a woman aged 18-29 years with Graves' hyperthyroidism that later progressed to Graves' ophthalmopathy.

This clonotype has a single count. J is TRBJ2-7 and V is TRBV5-1; 10 bases align to TRBD2. Germline lookup yields CDR1 SGHRS and CDR2 YFSETQ. Trimming took 3 bases from V and 0 from J; bases not matched to a gene: 6. The CDR3 consists of 16 residues. The CDR3 DNA reads as TGCGCCAGCAGCTGGGCAGCGGGAGGGCTCTCCTACGAGCAGTACTTC. Translated: CASSWAAGGLSYEQYF.

This chain uses TRBV19 with TRBJ1-2; 7 positions agree with TRBD1. Germline CDR1 LNHDA, CDR2 SQIVND (reference sequence). This CDR3 spans 15 amino acids. V trimming: 4 bases; J trimming: 4 bases; junction bases outside the gene matches: 9. The CDR3 nucleotides are TGTGCCAGTAGTACTTACCTCGGGACAGCCTATGGCTACACCTTC. This gives the protein CASSTYLGTAYGYTF. The full variable domain, in which reference TRBV19 and TRBJ1-2 provide the parts outside the CDR3, is DGGITQSPKYLFRKEGQNVTLSCEQNLNHDAMYWYRQDPGQGLRLIYYSQIVNDFQKGDIAEGYSVSREKKESFPLTVTSAQKNPTAFYLCASSTYLGTAYGYTFGSGTRLTVV.

This clonotype was observed at least ten times. The chain employs TRBV3-1 and TRBJ2-7; the D gene is possibly TRBD1 (5 bases). The CDR3 is 12 amino acids. The germline gives CDR1 LGHDT, CDR2 YNNKEL (reference sequence). V was trimmed by 5 bases and J by 9 bases, leaving 14 bases between them. The CDR3 coding sequence is TGTGCCAGCAGCGCTGAAGGGGCAGCGCAGTACTTC. Protein: CASSAEGAAQYF.

This clonotype was seen repeatedly, ten times or more. The chain carries TRBV5-1 and TRBJ1-1, with a tentative D call TRBD1 (5 bases). Germline CDR1 and CDR2: SGHRS and YFSETQ. Between the trimmed V and J ends, which lost 0 bases and 0 bases, there was a span of 9 bases. The CDR3 totals 15 residues. For the CDR3, the DNA is TGCGCCAGCAGCTTGGTGTGGGGGATGAACACTGAAGCTTTCTTT. It translates to CASSLVWGMNTEAFF.

Comments on this clonotype: This may be a read error: a much more frequent sequence differs by one nucleotide. This chain links TRBV2 with TRBJ2-2, with D perhaps TRBD1 or TRBD2 (5 bases each). Per germline, CDR1 SNHLY and CDR2 FYNNEI. This CDR3 has 11 residues. CDR3 DNA sequence: TGTGCCAGCAAGGGGACCGGGGAGCTGCTTTTT. Amino acids: CASKGTGELLF. Complete variable domain (other parts from reference TRBV2 and TRBJ2-2): EPEVTQTPSHQVTQMGQEVILRCVPISNHLYFYWYRQILGQKVEFLVSFYNNEISEKSEIFDDQFSVERPDGSNFTLKIRSTKLEDSAMYFCASKGTGELLFGEGSRLTVL.

V gene TRBV15 combines with J gene TRBJ2-6; D unclear. There are 15 residues in the CDR3. Trimming left V 0 bases short and J 2 bases short, with 5 bases between. CDR1 is LNHNV and CDR2 is YYDKDF in the germline V gene (reference sequence). CDR3: CATSREGTGANVLTF. The DNA of the CDR3 is TGTGCCACCAGCAGAGAAGGCACTGGGGCCAACGTCCTGACTTTC.

This clonotype occurred many times. The chain has TRBV27 and TRBJ2-7; tentatively, D is TRBD2 (7 bases). Trimming shortened V by 3 bases and J by 3 bases, and 21 bases separated the two germline ends. The germline gives CDR1 MNHEY, CDR2 SMNVEV (reference sequence). The CDR3 runs 17 residues. The CDR3 here is CASSLHGGSGGGYEQYF. The CDR3 nucleotides are TGTGCCAGCAGTTTGCACGGGGGCTCGGGGGGAGGCTACGAGCAGTACTTC.

The chain combines TRBV19 with TRBJ2-2; 8 bases are shared with TRBD1. V lost 6 bases, J lost 2 bases, and 8 bases stayed unmatched. From germline, CDR1 is LNHDA and CDR2 SQIVND (reference sequence). CDR3 length equals 16 residues. The CDR3 spells CASRDRAGVNTGELFF. DNA for the CDR3: TGTGCCAGTAGGGACAGGGCTGGGGTCAACACCGGGGAGCTGTTTTTT.

The chain is built from TRBV6-1 and TRBJ2-3; a weak D match, TRBD2 (5 bases). CDR3 length equals 15 residues. The V gene's germline CDR1 is MNHNS and CDR2 SASEGT. V gave up 6 bases and J gave up 3 bases, with 16 bases separating them. The CDR3 is CASSLRGWYTDTQYF. Written as DNA, the CDR3 is TGTGCCAGCAGCCTCCGGGGATGGTATACAGATACGCAGTATTTT.

This clonotype was counted a few times. The gene calls are TRBV9 and TRBJ2-5; D call uncertain. Between the trimmed V and J ends, which lost 8 bases and 0 bases, there was a span of 11 bases. This CDR3 is built from 13 residues. Germline CDR1 SGDLS, CDR2 YYNGEE. The CDR3 reads CASASAYQETQYF. CDR3 coding DNA: TGTGCCAGTGCCTCAGCGTACCAAGAGACCCAGTACTTC.

This clonotype was counted many times. This chain uses TRBV6-2 or TRBV6-3 with TRBJ2-2, with TRBD1 matching 8 bases. From germline, CDR1 is MNHEY and CDR2 SVGEGT. The length of the CDR3 is 13 residues. With V trimmed by 11 bases and J by 5 bases, 7 bases remained unmatched. The CDR3 sequence: CAGQGVVTGELFF. CDR3 bases: TGTGCCGGACAGGGTGTGGTGACCGGGGAGCTGTTTTTT.

Ten or more counts support this clonotype. This chain links TRBV28 with TRBJ1-6; tentative D call: TRBD1 (6 bases). The CDR3 extends over 17 amino acids. V shed 3 bases and J shed 8 bases, with 20 bases lying between them. Looked up from germline, CDR1 is MDHEN and CDR2 is SYDVKM. This chain's CDR3 is CASSFQRWGGRDSPLHF. CDR3 in DNA: TGTGCCAGCAGTTTTCAACGTTGGGGGGGGCGAGATTCACCCCTCCACTTT.

The J gene is TRBJ2-2, the V gene TRBV5-1, with TRBD2 matching over 10 bases. Germline loops: CDR1 SGHRS, CDR2 YFSETQ. CDR3 length equals 17 residues. V trimming: 3 bases; J trimming: 4 bases; junction bases outside the gene matches: 9. In DNA, the CDR3 is TGCGCCAGCAGCTGGGGCCCTAGCGGGGGCCGCACCGGGGAGCTGTTTTTT. This translates into CASSWGPSGGRTGELFF.

This clonotype was detected many times. The gene calls are TRBV12-3 or TRBV12-4 and TRBJ2-7, with D perhaps matching TRBD1 (6 bases). This CDR3 spans 14 amino acids. V lost 3 bases, J lost 7 bases, and 16 bases lay in between. CDR3 nucleotides: TGTGCCAGCAGTTTCCCGGACAGTGGAAGTGAGCAGTACTTC. Translated: CASSFPDSGSEQYF.

This clonotype was recorded many times. This chain links TRBV12-3 or TRBV12-4 with TRBJ2-3; the D gene is possibly TRBD2 (5 bases). V lost 5 bases to trimming and J lost 2 bases, with 11 bases between them. This CDR3 has 14 residues. The CDR3: CASSTPGVTDTQYF. CDR3 nucleotides: TGTGCCAGCAGTACCCCCGGGGTCACAGATACGCAGTATTTT.

This clonotype was observed at least ten times. Possible read error: a much larger clone is one base away. V gene TRBV28 combines with J gene TRBJ2-7; D gene unclear. V was cut by 3 bases and J by 3 bases, with 3 bases left in between. The CDR3 runs 11 residues. From germline, CDR1 is MDHEN and CDR2 SYDVKM. The CDR3 nucleotides are TGTGCCAGCAGTTTCTACTACGAGCAGTACTTC. The encoded protein is CASSFYYEQYF.

Many counts were recorded for this clonotype. The CDR3 here is CSARDHWLADYNEQFF. CDR3 bases: TGCAGTGCTAGAGATCATTGGCTAGCGGATTACAATGAGCAGTTCTTC. The chain employs TRBV20-1 and TRBJ2-1, with 7 bases identical to TRBD2. The V gene's germline CDR1 is DFQATT and CDR2 SNEGSKA (reference sequence). This CDR3 spans 16 amino acids. The J segment lost 4 bases and the V segment lost 0 bases, leaving 9 bases of the junction unmatched.

V is TRBV20-1 and J is TRBJ2-1; 8 nucleotides match TRBD1. With 2 bases clipped from V and 0 bases from J, the junction kept 3 bases outside the gene matches. The CDR3 sequence is 15 residues long. The germline gives CDR1 DFQATT, CDR2 SNEGSKA (reference sequence). The DNA of the CDR3 is TGCAGTGCTAGACCGACAGGGGCCTCCTACAATGAGCAGTTCTTC. Translating it yields CSARPTGASYNEQFF.

The chain has TRBV6-2 or TRBV6-3 and TRBJ2-2, with 7 bases aligning to TRBD2. The CDR3 length is 15 residues. J gave up 2 bases and V 4 bases, and 4 bases lay outside the gene matches. CDR1 is MNHEY, CDR2 SVGEGT, per germline. The CDR3 loop is CASSWGGINTGELFF. CDR3 sequence (DNA): TGTGCCAGCAGTTGGGGGGGGATAAACACCGGGGAGCTGTTTTTT.

This clonotype was detected a few times. The CDR3 here is CAISEGPGSYTF. The CDR3 DNA follows: TGTGCCATCAGTGAGGGGCCGGGCTCGTACACCTTC. The chain has TRBV10-3 and TRBJ1-2; unclear D gene. CDR3 size: 12 residues. Germline V CDR1 and CDR2: ENHRY, SYGVKD. The V end lost 2 bases, the J end lost 11 bases, and 12 bases lay between the germline ends.

This clonotype was seen a handful of times. A clone one base away is much larger, so this may be a read error. This chain connects TRBV6-5 to TRBJ2-3; TRBD2 is a possible D gene (6 bases). The CDR3 consists of 16 residues. Germline CDR1 is MNHEY and CDR2 is SVGAGI. This chain's CDR3 is CGSSNIGGGGPDTQYF. CDR3 bases: TGTGGCAGCAGTAACATCGGGGGAGGAGGCCCAGATACGCAGTATTTT.